These 27 T cell receptor beta chains originate from one sample sequenced in a study of PD-L1 blockade in urothelial cancer. Clones were sequenced by immunoSEQ multiplex PCR, and TCRdb holds only the in-frame ones, with some missing. The data show 25,000 to 40,000 clones, 80% to 90% seen once. Sequences were derived from PBMCs, sampled around atezolizumab (anti-PD-L1) treatment. These receptors originate from a man in his sixties with urothelial cancer.

The CDR3 bases are TGTGCCAGCAGCCATGGGACAGGGAGCCTCGCGGGTCAGCCCCAGCATTTT. As protein: CASSHGTGSLAGQPQHF. The gene calls are TRBV4-2 and TRBJ1-5; 9 bases are a match to TRBD1. Per the germline V gene, CDR1 is LGHNA and CDR2 is YNFKEQ. The CDR3 runs 17 residues. V trimming: 3 bases; J trimming: 6 bases; junction bases outside the gene matches: 12.

This clone was detected only a few times. This sequence joins TRBV7-2 and TRBJ1-4; no firm D call. V was clipped by 5 bases and J by 7 bases, with 14 bases between them. Germline lookup yields CDR1 SGHTA and CDR2 FQGNSA. There are 14 residues in the CDR3. CDR3 nucleotide sequence: TGTGCCAGCAGCCCCCTCTTGGCGGGTGAAAAACTGTTTTTT. Residues: CASSPLLAGEKLFF.

This clone turned up a few times. The CDR3 nucleotides read TGTGCCAGCAGTTTATCTGCGGGAGGATCTATTGAGCAGTTCTTC. Translated, it gives CASSLSAGGSIEQFF. The chain has TRBV27 and TRBJ2-1; TRBD2 matches 8 bases. Germline CDR1 reads MNHEY; CDR2 reads SMNVEV (reference sequence). The CDR3 runs to 15 residues. J lost 9 bases, V lost 0 bases, and 7 bases had no gene match.

The chain has TRBV6-6 and TRBJ2-2, with 8 bases aligning to TRBD1. The CDR3 length is 16 residues. In germline, CDR1 is MNHNY, CDR2 SVGAGI (reference sequence). Germline trimming cut 2 bases from V and 2 bases from J; bases unmatched to any gene: 4. The CDR3 DNA is TGTGCCAGCAGTTACGGACAGGGTGGAAACACCGGGGAGCTGTTTTTT. This codes for CASSYGQGGNTGELFF.

The V call is TRBV29-1, the J call TRBJ1-4; D is uncertain. Germline V CDR1 and CDR2: SQVTM, ANQGSEA. The CDR3 runs to 14 residues. V was shortened by 2 bases and J by 8 bases, with 15 bases between the two germline ends. CDR3 protein: CSVESALEVEKLFF. CDR3 in DNA: TGCAGCGTTGAATCGGCCCTGGAGGTGGAAAAACTGTTTTTT.

The chain joins TRBV2 to TRBJ2-7; 8 bases are shared with TRBD1. The CDR3 covers 13 residues. Looked up from germline, CDR1 is SNHLY and CDR2 is FYNNEI. Losses at the gene ends were 11 bases for V and 3 bases for J; bases not matched to a gene: 9. CDR3 DNA: TGTGCCCGACAGGGGCCTGGGCTCTACGAGCAGTACTTC. Translating it yields CARQGPGLYEQYF. Using reference TRBV2 and TRBJ2-7 for the parts outside the CDR3, the full variable domain is EPEVTQTPSHQVTQMGQEVILRCVPISNHLYFYWYRQILGQKVEFLVSFYNNEISEKSEIFDDQFSVERPDGSNFTLKIRSTKLEDSAMYFCARQGPGLYEQYFGPGTRLTVT.

This chain links TRBV12-5 with TRBJ1-4, with 9 nucleotides matching TRBD1. CDR3 length equals 14 residues. V was clipped by 10 bases and J by 8 bases; unmatched bases: 11. Germline V lookup: CDR1 LGHNT, CDR2 FRNRAP. The CDR3 DNA follows: TGTGCTACCCAGTTGACAGGGGGAAACGAAAAACTGTTTTTT. Translated: CATQLTGGNEKLFF.

This rearrangement joins TRBV5-5 to TRBJ2-3, with 9 bases that match TRBD2. CDR1 and CDR2 from the germline V gene are SGHKS and YYEKEE (reference sequence). CDR3 length: 15 amino acids. After removal of 4 bases from V and 3 bases from J, the junction contained 6 bases not matched to a gene. The DNA of the CDR3 is TGTGCCAGCAGCCCACAGCGGGAGGTTACAGATACGCAGTATTTT. Amino acid sequence: CASSPQREVTDTQYF.

The gene calls are TRBV5-1 and TRBJ2-1; tentative D call: TRBD2 (5 bases). The CDR3 runs 16 residues. Trimming left V 4 bases short and J 0 bases short, with 14 bases between. Germline CDR1 reads SGHRS; CDR2 reads YFSETQ. DNA for the CDR3: TGCGCCAGCAGCGCGTCGGAGGCTAGCTCCTACAATGAGCAGTTCTTC. It encodes CASSASEASSYNEQFF.

The chain joins TRBV10-2 to TRBJ1-2; TRBD1 aligns across 10 bases. The V segment lost 0 bases and the J segment 6 bases; nucleotides outside the gene matches: 4. The CDR3 contains 15 residues. The germline V gene has CDR1 WSHSY and CDR2 SAAADI. CDR3 sequence reads: CASSESKTGGHGYTF. CDR3 bases: TGCGCCAGCAGTGAGTCGAAGACAGGGGGCCATGGCTACACCTTC.

The V call is TRBV7-6, the J call TRBJ2-5; weak D call: TRBD2 (7 bases). The CDR3 totals 16 residues. The ends were cut back, 5 bases at V and 8 bases at J, with 24 bases in the middle. Germline CDR1 and CDR2: SGHVS and FNYEAQ. The CDR3 reads CASSPKVSGTSDTQYF. In DNA form, the CDR3 reads TGTGCCAGCAGCCCGAAGGTGAGCGGGACATCGGACACCCAGTACTTC.

The chain uses TRBV14 and TRBJ2-7; 7 bases line up with TRBD2. The CDR3 extends over 13 amino acids. Per the germline V gene, CDR1 is SGHDN and CDR2 is FVKESK. Trimming at V came to 0 bases and at J to 5 bases, leaving 1 base not matched to a gene. The CDR3 reads CASSQEAGDEQYF. CDR3 coding DNA: TGTGCCAGCAGCCAAGAGGCGGGGGACGAGCAGTACTTC.

This clone appeared once. This CDR3 is also generated by other DNA sequences in the sample. The chain carries TRBV9 and TRBJ2-3; D possibly corresponds to TRBD2 (6 bases). The germline V gene has CDR1 SGDLS and CDR2 YYNGEE. The length of the CDR3 is 16 residues. Trimming removed 0 bases at V and 2 bases at J, with 13 bases between. CDR3 region: CASSVESSGYTDTQYF. Here the CDR3 DNA reads TGTGCCAGCAGCGTAGAAAGTAGCGGCTACACAGATACGCAGTATTTT.

To note about this clone: A much larger clone differs from this one at a single base, so this may be a read error. This sequence joins TRBV19 and TRBJ2-7; tentative D call: TRBD1 (6 bases). The V gene's germline CDR1 is LNHDA and CDR2 SQIVND (reference sequence). V was pared by 9 bases and J by 1 base, with 13 bases between. This CDR3 contains 13 residues. CDR3 sequence: CASSQDSSYEQYF. CDR3 sequence (DNA): TGTGCCAGCAGCCAGGACAGTTCCTACGAGCAGTACTTC.

CDR3 nucleotides: TGCGCCAGCAGTGATGCAGGCTATGGCTACACCTTC. Amino acids: CASSDAGYGYTF. The chain couples TRBV10-1 to TRBJ1-2; D unresolved. The V end was cut by 3 bases, the J end by 4 bases, with 6 bases between. The CDR3 totals 12 residues. Per germline, CDR1 WNHNN and CDR2 SYGVQD (reference sequence).

The V and J genes are TRBV4-1 and TRBJ2-4, with 11 bases fitting TRBD1. The germline gives CDR1 MGHRA, CDR2 YSYEKL. Unmatched junction bases numbered 3, after V lost 1 base and J lost 7 bases. The CDR3 contains 15 residues. CDR3 in DNA: TGCGCCAGCAGCCAAGGGACAGGGGGCCTTAACATTCAGTACTTC. This sequence encodes CASSQGTGGLNIQYF.

The rearrangement uses TRBV30 and TRBJ1-2; maybe TRBD1 (6 bases). V lost 6 bases and J lost 4, with 12 bases in between. The CDR3 consists of 12 residues. Germline loops: CDR1 GTSNPN, CDR2 SVGIG (reference sequence). The CDR3 loop reads CACRTDSYGYTF. Here the CDR3 DNA reads TGTGCCTGTCGGACAGACTCCTATGGCTACACCTTC.

The sample holds a few counts of this clone. CDR3 loop: CASSLGTLAGGRNEQFF. In DNA form, the CDR3 reads TGTGCCAGCAGCCTAGGGACGCTAGCGGGGGGGCGCAATGAGCAGTTCTTC. The rearrangement uses TRBV11-3 and TRBJ2-1; TRBD2 aligns across 12 bases. Germline V CDR1 and CDR2: SGHNT, YENEEA. J gave up 6 bases and V 5 bases, and 11 bases lay outside the gene matches. CDR3 size: 17 residues.

This clone was seen just once. The V call is TRBV6-5, the J call TRBJ1-1; no definite D call. The CDR3 runs to 15 residues. The V end lost 0 bases, the J end lost 4 bases, and 12 bases lay between the germline ends. Germline V CDR1 and CDR2: MNHEY, SVGAGI. CDR3 nucleotides: TGTGCCAGCAGTTACTCTAAGCGGCGGAGCACTGAAGCTTTCTTT. As protein: CASSYSKRRSTEAFF.

V gene TRBV14 combines with J gene TRBJ2-3, with D hard to call. This CDR3 is built from 14 residues. V lost 4 bases to trimming and J lost 1 base, with 9 bases between them. Per the germline V gene, CDR1 is SGHDN and CDR2 is FVKESK. CDR3 in DNA: TGTGCCAGCAGCCCCATTGGCCGCACAGATACGCAGTATTTT. Translated, it gives CASSPIGRTDTQYF.

The J gene is TRBJ1-2, the V gene TRBV5-1, with 9 bases lining up with TRBD1. Per the germline V gene, CDR1 is SGHRS and CDR2 is YFSETQ. The trim removed 4 bases at V and 5 bases at J, leaving 3 bases unmatched. This CDR3 contains 13 residues. The CDR3 DNA sequence: TGCGCCAGCAGCGTCGGACAGGGGTATGGCTACACCTTC. This gives the protein CASSVGQGYGYTF. Complete variable domain (other parts from reference TRBV5-1 and TRBJ1-2): KAGVTQTPRYLIKTRGQQVTLSCSPISGHRSVSWYQQTPGQGLQFLFEYFSETQRNKGNFPGRFSGRQFSNSRSEMNVSTLELGDSALYLCASSVGQGYGYTFGSGTRLTVV.

V and J are TRBV10-3 and TRBJ2-7; 7 bases fit TRBD1. This CDR3 is 13 amino acids long. V lost 4 bases to trimming and J lost 1 base; unmatched junction nucleotides: 1. CDR1 and CDR2 from the germline V gene are ENHRY and SYGVKD. The CDR3 region has the DNA TGTGCCATCAGTGGGGACAGTTCCTACGAGCAGTACTTC. Translating gives CAISGDSSYEQYF.

The rearrangement joins TRBV6-1 to TRBJ2-6; TRBD1 aligns across 7 bases. The trim removed 7 bases at V and 4 bases at J, leaving 4 bases unmatched. This CDR3 has 14 residues. The germline gives CDR1 MNHNS, CDR2 SASEGT. The DNA for the CDR3 is TGTGCCAGCATAAAGGACAGGGGGGCCAACGTCCTGACTTTC. As protein: CASIKDRGANVLTF.

Here the CDR3 DNA reads TGTGCCAGCAGCTTAGGGACTAGCGGGGGCACAGATACGCAGTATTTT. Protein sequence: CASSLGTSGGTDTQYF. The genes are TRBV7-6 and TRBJ2-3; 12 bases are shared with TRBD2. Germline CDR1 and CDR2: SGHVS and FNYEAQ. Losses at the gene ends were 1 base for V and 1 base for J; bases not matched to a gene: 0. The length of the CDR3 is 16 residues.

The V call is TRBV7-3, the J call TRBJ2-3; unclear D gene. The CDR3 covers 14 residues. Deletions cut 2 bases from V and 3 bases from J, with 9 bases between. From germline, CDR1 is SGHTA and CDR2 FQGTGA. The CDR3 loop is CASSLLAGTDTQYF. For the CDR3, the DNA is TGTGCCAGCAGCTTATTGGCAGGAACAGATACGCAGTATTTT.

This sequence joins TRBV7-3 and TRBJ2-1; 9 bases are a match to TRBD1. CDR1 is SGHTA, CDR2 FQGTGA, per germline. This CDR3 is built from 18 residues. V shed 1 base, J shed 5 bases, and the junction held 12 bases outside the gene matches. The CDR3 DNA sequence: TGTGCCAGCAGCTTAAGGGGCCTCGGACAGGGGTCAGACAATGAGCAGTTCTTC. As protein: CASSLRGLGQGSDNEQFF.

This chain joins TRBV5-1 and TRBJ2-2; 7 bases align to TRBD2. Germline V gene data show CDR1 as SGHRS and CDR2 as YFSETQ. CDR3 size: 16 residues. The J segment lost 0 bases and the V segment lost 5 bases, leaving 7 bases of the junction unmatched. CDR3 nucleotide sequence: TGCGCCAGCAGGGGATCCGGGACTACGAACACCGGGGAGCTGTTTTTT. Amino acid sequence: CASRGSGTTNTGELFF.